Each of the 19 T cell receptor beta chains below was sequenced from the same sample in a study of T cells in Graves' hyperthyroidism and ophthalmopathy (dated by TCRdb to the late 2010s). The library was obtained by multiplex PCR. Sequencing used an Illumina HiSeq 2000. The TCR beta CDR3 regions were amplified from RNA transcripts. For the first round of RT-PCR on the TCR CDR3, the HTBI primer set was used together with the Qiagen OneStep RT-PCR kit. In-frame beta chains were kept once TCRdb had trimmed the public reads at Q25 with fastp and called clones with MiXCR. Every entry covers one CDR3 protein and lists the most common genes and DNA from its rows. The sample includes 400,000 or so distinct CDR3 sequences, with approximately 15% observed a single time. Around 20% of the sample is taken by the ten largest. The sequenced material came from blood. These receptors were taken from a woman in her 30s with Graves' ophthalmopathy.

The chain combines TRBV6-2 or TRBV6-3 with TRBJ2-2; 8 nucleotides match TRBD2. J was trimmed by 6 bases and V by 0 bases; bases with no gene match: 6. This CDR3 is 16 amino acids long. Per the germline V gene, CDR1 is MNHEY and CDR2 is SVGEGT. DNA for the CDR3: TGTGCCAGCAGTTACTCCCGCGGGGGGTACTCCGGGGAGCTGTTTTTT. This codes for CASSYSRGGYSGELFF.

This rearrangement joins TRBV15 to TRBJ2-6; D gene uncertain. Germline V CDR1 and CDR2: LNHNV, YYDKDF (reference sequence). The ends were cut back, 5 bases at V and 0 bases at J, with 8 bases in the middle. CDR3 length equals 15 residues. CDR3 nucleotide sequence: TGTGCCACCAGCCCCCAGAGCTCTGGGGCCAACGTCCTGACTTTC. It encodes CATSPQSSGANVLTF.

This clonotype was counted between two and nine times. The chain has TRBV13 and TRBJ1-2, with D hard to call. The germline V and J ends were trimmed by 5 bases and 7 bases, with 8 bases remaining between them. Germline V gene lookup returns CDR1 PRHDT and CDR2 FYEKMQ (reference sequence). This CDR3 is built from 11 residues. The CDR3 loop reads CASSLYSGYTF. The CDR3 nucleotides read TGTGCCAGCAGCCTATATTCTGGCTACACCTTC. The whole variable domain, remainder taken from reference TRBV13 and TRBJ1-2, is AAGVIQSPRHLIKEKRETATLKCYPIPRHDTVYWYQQGPGQDPQFLISFYEKMQSDKGSIPDRFSAQQFSDYHSELNMSSLELGDSALYFCASSLYSGYTFGSGTRLTVV.

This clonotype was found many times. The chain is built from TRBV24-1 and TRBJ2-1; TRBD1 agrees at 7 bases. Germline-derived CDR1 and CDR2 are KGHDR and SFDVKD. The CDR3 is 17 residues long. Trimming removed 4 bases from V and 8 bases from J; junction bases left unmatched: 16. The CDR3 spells CATSDKDRARQKDEQFF. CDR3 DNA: TGTGCCACCAGTGACAAAGACAGGGCAAGGCAAAAGGATGAGCAGTTCTTC.

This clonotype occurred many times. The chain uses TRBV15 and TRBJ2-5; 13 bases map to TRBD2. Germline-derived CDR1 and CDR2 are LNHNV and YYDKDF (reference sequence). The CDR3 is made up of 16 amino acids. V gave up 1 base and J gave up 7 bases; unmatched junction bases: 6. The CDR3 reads CATSRGTSGGEGTQYF. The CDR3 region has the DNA TGTGCCACCAGCAGAGGGACTAGCGGGGGTGAGGGGACCCAGTACTTC.

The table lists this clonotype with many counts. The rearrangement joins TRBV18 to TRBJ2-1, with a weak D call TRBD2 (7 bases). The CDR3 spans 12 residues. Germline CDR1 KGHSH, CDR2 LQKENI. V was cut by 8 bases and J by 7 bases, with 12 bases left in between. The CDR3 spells CASGGGENEQFF. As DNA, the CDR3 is TGTGCCAGCGGGGGGGGCGAAAATGAGCAGTTCTTC. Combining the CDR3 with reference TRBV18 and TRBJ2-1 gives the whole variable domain NAGVMQNPRHLVRRRGQEARLRCSPMKGHSHVYWYRQLPEEGLKFMVYLQKENIIDESGMPKERFSAEFPKEGPSILRIQQVVRGDSAAYFCASGGGENEQFFGPGTRLTVL.

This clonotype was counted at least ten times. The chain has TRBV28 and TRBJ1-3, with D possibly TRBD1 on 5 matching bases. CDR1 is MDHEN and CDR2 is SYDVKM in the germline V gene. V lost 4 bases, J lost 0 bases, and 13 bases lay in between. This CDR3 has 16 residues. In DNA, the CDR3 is TGTGCCAGCAGTTCCTCGGGGGAAGCCTCTGGAAACACCATATATTTT. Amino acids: CASSSSGEASGNTIYF.

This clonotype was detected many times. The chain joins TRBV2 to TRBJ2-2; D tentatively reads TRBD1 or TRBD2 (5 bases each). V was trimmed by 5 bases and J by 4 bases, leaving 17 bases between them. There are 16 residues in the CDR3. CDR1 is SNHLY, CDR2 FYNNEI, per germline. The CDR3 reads CASSWGPGRITGELFF. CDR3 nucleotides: TGTGCCAGCAGTTGGGGTCCGGGGCGCATCACCGGGGAGCTGTTTTTT.

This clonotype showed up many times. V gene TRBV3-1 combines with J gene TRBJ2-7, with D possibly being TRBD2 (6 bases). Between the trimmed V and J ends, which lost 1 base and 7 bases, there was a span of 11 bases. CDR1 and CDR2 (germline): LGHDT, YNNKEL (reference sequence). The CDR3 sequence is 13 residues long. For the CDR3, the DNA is TGTGCCAGCAGCCAAGTCTTGGCGGGGGAGCAGTACTTC. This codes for CASSQVLAGEQYF.

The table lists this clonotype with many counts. In nucleotides, the CDR3 is TGTGCCAGCAGTGATACTAGCTACTACAATGAGCAGTTCTTC. Amino acids: CASSDTSYYNEQFF. This chain connects TRBV2 to TRBJ2-1, with a weak D call TRBD2 (6 bases). The V gene lost 3 bases and the J gene lost 3 bases, with 9 bases spanning the gap. CDR1 is SNHLY and CDR2 is FYNNEI in the germline V gene. There are 14 residues in the CDR3.

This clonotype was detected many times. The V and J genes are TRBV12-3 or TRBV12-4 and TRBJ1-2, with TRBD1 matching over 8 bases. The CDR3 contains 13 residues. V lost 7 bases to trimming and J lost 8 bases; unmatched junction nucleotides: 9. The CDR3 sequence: CASILDRGEGYTF. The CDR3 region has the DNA TGTGCCAGCATCCTAGACAGGGGTGAAGGCTACACCTTC.

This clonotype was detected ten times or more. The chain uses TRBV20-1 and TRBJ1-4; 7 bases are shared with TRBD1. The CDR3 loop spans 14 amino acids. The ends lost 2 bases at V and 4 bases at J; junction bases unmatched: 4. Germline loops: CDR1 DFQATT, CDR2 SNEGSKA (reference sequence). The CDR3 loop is CSARWDSNNEKLFF. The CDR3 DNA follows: TGCAGTGCTAGATGGGACAGTAATAATGAAAAACTGTTTTTT.

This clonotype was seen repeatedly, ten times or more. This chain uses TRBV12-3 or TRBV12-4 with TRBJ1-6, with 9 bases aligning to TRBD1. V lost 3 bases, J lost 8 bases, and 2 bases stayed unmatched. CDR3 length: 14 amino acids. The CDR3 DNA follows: TGTGCCAGCAGTTTCGGGACAGGGTATTCACCCCTCCACTTT. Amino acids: CASSFGTGYSPLHF.

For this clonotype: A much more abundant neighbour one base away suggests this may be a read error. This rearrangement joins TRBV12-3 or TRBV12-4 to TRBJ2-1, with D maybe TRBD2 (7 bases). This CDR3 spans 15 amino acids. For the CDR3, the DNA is TGTGCCAGCAGTTTCGAGGGGGGGACCTACAATAAGCAGTTCTTC. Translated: CASSFEGGTYNKQFF.

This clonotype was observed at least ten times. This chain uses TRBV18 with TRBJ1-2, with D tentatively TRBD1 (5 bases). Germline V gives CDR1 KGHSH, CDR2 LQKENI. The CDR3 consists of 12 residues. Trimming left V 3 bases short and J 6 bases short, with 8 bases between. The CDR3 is CASSPRVDGYTF. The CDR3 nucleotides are TGTGCCAGCTCACCCAGGGTTGATGGCTACACCTTC.

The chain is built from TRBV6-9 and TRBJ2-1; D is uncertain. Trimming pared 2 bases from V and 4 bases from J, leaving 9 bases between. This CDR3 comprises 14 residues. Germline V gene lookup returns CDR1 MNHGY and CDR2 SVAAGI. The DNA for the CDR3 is TGTGCCAGCAGTTATCGGGCCGCATACAATGAGCAGTTCTTC. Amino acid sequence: CASSYRAAYNEQFF.

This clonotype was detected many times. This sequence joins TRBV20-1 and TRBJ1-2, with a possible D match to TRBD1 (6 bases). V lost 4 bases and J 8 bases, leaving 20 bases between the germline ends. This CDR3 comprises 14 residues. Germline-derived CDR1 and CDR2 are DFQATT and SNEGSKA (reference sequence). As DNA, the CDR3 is TGCAGTGCTACCACGCACAGGGTGTTGAGGGGCTACACCTTC. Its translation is CSATTHRVLRGYTF.

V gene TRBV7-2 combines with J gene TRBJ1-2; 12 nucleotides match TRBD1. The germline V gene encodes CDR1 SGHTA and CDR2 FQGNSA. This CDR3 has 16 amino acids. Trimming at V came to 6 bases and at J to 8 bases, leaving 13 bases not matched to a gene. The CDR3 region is CASRPGTGGLVGGYTF. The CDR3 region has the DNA TGTGCCAGCAGACCCGGGACAGGGGGCCTGGTTGGGGGCTACACCTTC. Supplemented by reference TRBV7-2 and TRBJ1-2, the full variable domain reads GAGVSQSPSNKVTEKGKDVELRCDPISGHTALYWYRQSLGQGLEFLIYFQGNSAPDKSGLPSDRFSAERTGGSVSTLTIQRTQQEDSAVYLCASRPGTGGLVGGYTFGSGTRLTVV.

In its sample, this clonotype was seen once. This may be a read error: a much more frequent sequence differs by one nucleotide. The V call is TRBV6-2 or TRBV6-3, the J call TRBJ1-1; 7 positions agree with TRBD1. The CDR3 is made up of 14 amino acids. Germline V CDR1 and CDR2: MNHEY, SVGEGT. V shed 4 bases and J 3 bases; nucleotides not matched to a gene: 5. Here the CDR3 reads CASSSRDRHTEAFF. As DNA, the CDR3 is TGTGCCAGCAGTTCCCGGGACAGACACACTGAAGCTTTCTTT.